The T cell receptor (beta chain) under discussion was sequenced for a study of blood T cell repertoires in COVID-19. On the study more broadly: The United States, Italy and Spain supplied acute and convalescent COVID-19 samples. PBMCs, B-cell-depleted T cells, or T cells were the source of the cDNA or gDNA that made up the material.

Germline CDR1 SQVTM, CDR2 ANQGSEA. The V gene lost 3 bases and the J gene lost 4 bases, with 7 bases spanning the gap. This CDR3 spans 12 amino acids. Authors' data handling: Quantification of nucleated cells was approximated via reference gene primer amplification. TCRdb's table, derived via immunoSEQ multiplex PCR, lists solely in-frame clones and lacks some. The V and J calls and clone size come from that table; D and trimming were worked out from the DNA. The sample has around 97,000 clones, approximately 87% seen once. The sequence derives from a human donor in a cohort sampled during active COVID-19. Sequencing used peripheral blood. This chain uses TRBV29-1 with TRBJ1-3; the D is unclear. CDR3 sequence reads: CSVDGNGNTIYF. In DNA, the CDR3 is TGCAGCGTTGACGGGAACGGAAACACCATATATTTT.